These T cell receptor beta chains were read from a single sample in a study of T cell repertoires in cytomegalovirus infection. Their target antigens are unknown. A single record per CDR3 protein comes from TCRdb applying MiXCR to the reads. The sample carries 750,000 to 900,000 distinct CDR3 sequences, almost 30% recorded once. The specimen comprised cultured CD8+ T cells from PBMCs, sampled from culture after CMV antigen stimulation. The source of these receptors is a human donor in good health (CMV status not recorded). Some clones in this sample may be carry-over from other donors' samples. Both conserved end residues are part of each CDR3. A D gene is named only where the DNA matches it firmly. A row's size may be missing; if present it is once, few, many or a size class.

v_call: TRBV11-2; j_call: TRBJ2-1; clone_size: -; d_call: -; cdr3_nt: TGTGCCAGCAGCTTCCCCAGGACAGTCTACAATGAGCAGTTCTTC; cdr3_aa: CASSFPRTVYNEQFF
v_call: TRBV20-1; j_call: TRBJ1-1; clone_size: -; d_call: TRBD1; cdr3_nt: TGCAGTGCCAACGAACCAGGGGGTGTTGAAGCTTTCTTT; cdr3_aa: CSANEPGGVEAFF
v_call: TRBV5-4; j_call: TRBJ1-1; clone_size: few; d_call: -; cdr3_nt: TGTGCCAGCAGCGCCCAGGGGAGCACTGAAGCTTTCTTT; cdr3_aa: CASSAQGSTEAFF
v_call: TRBV10-3; j_call: TRBJ1-5; clone_size: -; d_call: -; cdr3_nt: TGTGCCATCAGTGAGTCAGGGGGGCCACAGCCCCAGCATTTT; cdr3_aa: CAISESGGPQPQHF
v_call: TRBV7-3; j_call: TRBJ1-2; clone_size: -; d_call: TRBD1; cdr3_nt: TGTGCCAGCAGCTTAAGTGGCAGGGGGCGTACTAACTATGGCTACACCTTC; cdr3_aa: CASSLSGRGRTNYGYTF
v_call: TRBV6-5; j_call: TRBJ2-1; clone_size: -; d_call: -; cdr3_nt: TGTGCCAGCAGTTATGAGGGGCCCACCTACAATGAGCAGTTCTTC; cdr3_aa: CASSYEGPTYNEQFF
v_call: TRBV7-9; j_call: TRBJ1-5; clone_size: -; d_call: TRBD1; cdr3_nt: TGTGCCAGCAGGGAGGGGACAGGGGGCTCTCAGCCCCAGCATTTT; cdr3_aa: CASREGTGGSQPQHF
v_call: TRBV5-1; j_call: TRBJ2-3; clone_size: -; d_call: -; cdr3_nt: TGCGCCAGCAGCTTGGTCGCTAGCGTAATTGGCACAGATACGCAGTATTTT; cdr3_aa: CASSLVASVIGTDTQYF
v_call: TRBV27; j_call: TRBJ2-4; clone_size: few; d_call: -; cdr3_nt: TGTGCCAGCAGTACCCCCGGGCGTACCAAAAACATTCAGTACTTC; cdr3_aa: CASSTPGRTKNIQYF
v_call: TRBV28; j_call: TRBJ1-5; clone_size: few; d_call: -; cdr3_nt: TGTGCCAGCAGTTTAGAAGGGACTCAGCCCCAGCATTTT; cdr3_aa: CASSLEGTQPQHF
v_call: TRBV27; j_call: TRBJ1-6; clone_size: -; d_call: -; cdr3_nt: TGTGCCAGCAGTTTATCGATGGACACTACAGGGAACCATAATTCACCCCTCCACTTT; cdr3_aa: CASSLSMDTTGNHNSPLHF
v_call: TRBV19; j_call: TRBJ1-1; clone_size: -; d_call: -; cdr3_nt: TGTGCCAGTAGTAATCCGGGGGGTGATGGAGCTTTCTTT; cdr3_aa: CASSNPGGDGAFF
v_call: TRBV7-6; j_call: TRBJ2-7; clone_size: -; d_call: -; cdr3_nt: TGTGCCAGCAGCTTAGCTGGCGGGGAGGTCTACGAGCAGTACTTC; cdr3_aa: CASSLAGGEVYEQYF
v_call: TRBV27; j_call: TRBJ1-1; clone_size: few; d_call: -; cdr3_nt: TGTGCCAGCACCCCGCGGGCGCGGAGCACTGAAGCTTTCTTT; cdr3_aa: CASTPRARSTEAFF
v_call: TRBV6-5; j_call: TRBJ2-2; clone_size: few; d_call: -; cdr3_nt: TGTGCCAGCAGTTACCCACCCGGGACACCCCGGGCCGGGGAGCTGTTTTTT; cdr3_aa: CASSYPPGTPRAGELFF
v_call: TRBV6-1; j_call: TRBJ2-1; clone_size: -; d_call: TRBD1; cdr3_nt: TGTGCCAGCAGCCCCTGGGACAGGGAACGCTCCTACAATGAGCAGTTCTTC; cdr3_aa: CASSPWDRERSYNEQFF
v_call: TRBV6-1; j_call: TRBJ1-2; clone_size: few; d_call: -; cdr3_nt: TGTGCCGGTTTGGGGGGGGACGGAGGCTATGGCTACACCTTC; cdr3_aa: CAGLGGDGGYGYTF
v_call: TRBV7-6; j_call: TRBJ2-1; clone_size: -; d_call: -; cdr3_nt: TGTGCTAGCAGCTCCCTGCCCACCCTCGAGCAGTTCTTC; cdr3_aa: CASSSLPTLEQFF
v_call: TRBV5-1; j_call: TRBJ1-2; clone_size: -; d_call: -; cdr3_nt: TGCGCCAGCAGCTTGGAGGCCCCGAACTATGGCTACACCTTC; cdr3_aa: CASSLEAPNYGYTF
v_call: TRBV4-1; j_call: TRBJ2-1; clone_size: few; d_call: -; cdr3_nt: TGCGCCAGCAGCCAAGAAAGCCCAGGGGCCTACAATGAGCAGTTCTTC; cdr3_aa: CASSQESPGAYNEQFF
v_call: TRBV5-1; j_call: TRBJ1-1; clone_size: -; d_call: -; cdr3_nt: TGCGCCAGCAGCTTGGCCCCGGAAGAAACTGAAGCTTTCTTT; cdr3_aa: CASSLAPEETEAFF
v_call: TRBV28; j_call: TRBJ1-4; clone_size: few; d_call: TRBD1; cdr3_nt: TGTGCCAGCAGCCTTGACTTCTCAGGGGGTGAAAAACTGTTTTTT; cdr3_aa: CASSLDFSGGEKLFF
v_call: TRBV6-1; j_call: TRBJ2-1; clone_size: few; d_call: TRBD2; cdr3_nt: TGTGCCAGCAGTTTCCATCCCGGGACTAGCGGGGGGGGTTACAATGAGCAGTTCTTC; cdr3_aa: CASSFHPGTSGGGYNEQFF
v_call: TRBV12-3/TRBV12-4; j_call: TRBJ2-5; clone_size: -; d_call: -; cdr3_nt: TGTGCCAGCAGTACACTAGGGGGGGAGACCCAGTACTTC; cdr3_aa: CASSTLGGETQYF
v_call: TRBV7-4; j_call: TRBJ1-1; clone_size: -; d_call: -; cdr3_nt: TGTGCCAGCAGCCGAAACCCGACTGAAGCTTTCTTT; cdr3_aa: CASSRNPTEAFF
v_call: TRBV4-1; j_call: TRBJ1-2; clone_size: few; d_call: -; cdr3_nt: TGCGCCAGCAGCCAAGATGGGCCGTATGGCTACACCTTC; cdr3_aa: CASSQDGPYGYTF
v_call: TRBV19; j_call: TRBJ1-2; clone_size: -; d_call: -; cdr3_nt: TGTGCCAGTAGTATCGGTCAGGTCTATGGCTACACCTTC; cdr3_aa: CASSIGQVYGYTF
v_call: TRBV2; j_call: TRBJ2-5; clone_size: few; d_call: -; cdr3_nt: TGTGCCAGCATAGGGTCTACTAGCCGGGAGACCCAGTACTTC; cdr3_aa: CASIGSTSRETQYF
v_call: TRBV3-1; j_call: TRBJ1-5; clone_size: few; d_call: TRBD1; cdr3_nt: TGTGCCAGCAGCAAAGACAGGGGGTGGAATCAGCCCCAGCATTTT; cdr3_aa: CASSKDRGWNQPQHF
v_call: TRBV6-6; j_call: TRBJ2-3; clone_size: -; d_call: TRBD2; cdr3_nt: TGTGCCAACAGAGGGACTAGCGATCCAGATACGCAGTATTTT; cdr3_aa: CANRGTSDPDTQYF
v_call: TRBV14; j_call: TRBJ2-3; clone_size: -; d_call: -; cdr3_nt: TGTGCCAGCAGCCAAGATTGGGCCGCTCTTAGCACAGATACGCAGTATTTT; cdr3_aa: CASSQDWAALSTDTQYF
v_call: TRBV5-4; j_call: TRBJ1-4; clone_size: few; d_call: TRBD1; cdr3_nt: TGTGCCAGCAGCTTGCTGTCGGGACAGGGGGAGGAAAAACTGTTTTTT; cdr3_aa: CASSLLSGQGEEKLFF
v_call: TRBV27; j_call: TRBJ2-3; clone_size: -; d_call: TRBD2; cdr3_nt: TGTGCCAGCAGTTCCCTAGCGGGGAACACAGATACGCAGTATTTT; cdr3_aa: CASSSLAGNTDTQYF
v_call: TRBV19; j_call: TRBJ2-7; clone_size: few; d_call: TRBD1; cdr3_nt: TGTGCCAGTCTCGATCCGGGACAGGGGGGCTACGAGCAGTACTTC; cdr3_aa: CASLDPGQGGYEQYF
v_call: TRBV27; j_call: TRBJ2-1; clone_size: -; d_call: -; cdr3_nt: TGTGCCAGCACCGTCGGGGGCGGCAATGAGCAGTTCTTC; cdr3_aa: CASTVGGGNEQFF
v_call: TRBV4-1; j_call: TRBJ1-1; clone_size: -; d_call: TRBD1; cdr3_nt: TGCGCCAGCAGCTGGGACAGCGCTTACACTGAAGCTTTCTTT; cdr3_aa: CASSWDSAYTEAFF
v_call: TRBV20-1; j_call: TRBJ2-7; clone_size: few; d_call: TRBD1; cdr3_nt: TGCAGTGCTAGGACCCCCGGGACAGCCTTCTACGAGCAGTACTTC; cdr3_aa: CSARTPGTAFYEQYF
v_call: TRBV11-1; j_call: TRBJ1-1; clone_size: few; d_call: TRBD1; cdr3_nt: TGTGCCAGCAGCTTACTCGGGACAGGGTTTGGAGCTTTCTTT; cdr3_aa: CASSLLGTGFGAFF
v_call: TRBV11-2; j_call: TRBJ2-4; clone_size: few; d_call: -; cdr3_nt: TGTGCCAGCAGCTTAGTGGGCATAGCCAAAAACATTCAGTACTTC; cdr3_aa: CASSLVGIAKNIQYF
v_call: TRBV7-6; j_call: TRBJ2-1; clone_size: few; d_call: TRBD2; cdr3_nt: TGTGCCAGCAGCCCCCTGATAGCGGGGGCCCAGAGCTCCTACAATGAGCAGTTCTTC; cdr3_aa: CASSPLIAGAQSSYNEQFF
v_call: TRBV11-3; j_call: TRBJ2-5; clone_size: many; d_call: -; cdr3_nt: TGTGCCAGCAGCTTAAGTCGGGGCGCGGAGACCCAGTACTTC; cdr3_aa: CASSLSRGAETQYF
v_call: TRBV4-1; j_call: TRBJ2-3; clone_size: -; d_call: -; cdr3_nt: TGCGCCAGCAGCCAAGTCTCCCCAGATACGCAGTATTTT; cdr3_aa: CASSQVSPDTQYF
v_call: TRBV28; j_call: TRBJ2-1; clone_size: -; d_call: TRBD2; cdr3_nt: TGTGCCAGCAGTTTATTGGGGACTAGCGCCAACAATGAGCAGTTCTTC; cdr3_aa: CASSLLGTSANNEQFF
v_call: TRBV7-6; j_call: TRBJ1-5; clone_size: many; d_call: -; cdr3_nt: TGTGCCAGCAGCTTTGGGGGGGATCAGCCCCAGCATTTT; cdr3_aa: CASSFGGDQPQHF